Detailed here is one TCR beta chain. This entry comes from a study of patients and donors after allogeneic stem cell transplantation. Germline CDR1 and CDR2: SGHRS and YFSETQ. The CDR3 extends over 17 amino acids. With V trimmed by 0 bases and J by 3 bases, 10 bases remained unmatched. TCRdb re-derived calls from the RT-PCR reads in MiXCR, one entry per CDR3 protein. The sample carries about a million distinct CDR3 sequences, more than 15% recorded once. The source of this sequence is a human donor who was either an allogeneic HSCT recipient or a stem cell or donor lymphocyte infusion donor (not recorded which). It is not recorded whose cells these are; they may come from a transplant donor. The sequencing sample was made of blood, either unsorted or a sorted T cell fraction (not recorded which). The gene calls are TRBV5-1 and TRBJ2-3; 7 nucleotides align to TRBD2. The CDR3 coding sequence is TGCGCCAGCAGCTTGGCCGGGGCTAGCGGAGTGACAGATACGCAGTATTTT. Encoded protein: CASSLAGASGVTDTQYF.